This entry concerns a single T cell receptor beta chain. Its matching antigen is unknown. Profiling relied on immunoSEQ multiplex PCR, and the TCRdb table lists in-frame clones only, not all of them. The data show around 250,000 clones, around 85% seen once. These data originate in a study of Ad26.COV2.S vaccination and SARS-CoV-2 variants. About the study: Donor had been placed in the Ad26.COV2.S arm of the COV1001 trial.

Sample treatment: 15 to 20 received Ad26.COV2.S at low or high dose, single or two shots; about five received placebo; per-sample allocation not given. The samples were gathered on day 63 after the first injection of vaccine or placebo. General study findings and limits: Responses of T cells in total may have been underestimated by the TCR breadth and depth analyses.

The CDR3 sequence is 12 residues long. Trimming left V 6 bases short and J 15 bases short, with 18 bases between. The germline V gene has CDR1 MRHNA and CDR2 SNTAGT. The gene calls are TRBV6-4 and TRBJ2-4; D perhaps matches TRBD1 (5 bases). The input for sequencing was peripheral blood, taken in a trial of Ad26.COV2.S vaccine versus placebo. The receptor's source is a person between 18 and 65 years old who received the Ad26.COV2.S COVID-19 vaccine or a placebo. The CDR3 bases are TGTGCCAGCAGCCGGTTGGGGAAGGGGTCGTACTTC. As protein: CASSRLGKGSYF.